The next 3 T cell receptor beta chains were all read from a single sample in a study of T-cell reconstitution after alpha-beta-depleted transplantation in children. TCRbeta library construction was performed incorporating unique molecular identifiers. From the PCR reads, TCRdb called clonotypes with MiXCR, one entry per CDR3 protein. The sample yields some 600,000 distinct CDR3 sequences, under 15% seen once. This material consisted of PBMCs, mostly from graft donor cells, taken 360 days after TCRalphabeta/CD19-depleted stem cell transplant. All receptors derive from a male patient younger than 18 who had a stem cell transplant for acute myeloid leukemia, so the T cells may come from the graft donor.

This chain's CDR3 is CASSQAGLADAKNIQYF. The CDR3 DNA follows: TGTGCCAGCAGCCAAGCGGGGCTAGCGGATGCCAAAAACATTCAGTACTTC. J is TRBJ2-4 and V is TRBV3-1; 7 bases fit TRBD2. Germline CDR1 LGHDT, CDR2 YNNKEL (reference sequence). The J segment lost 1 base and the V segment lost 1 base, leaving 7 bases of the junction unmatched. This CDR3 is 17 amino acids long.

V is TRBV4-3 and J is TRBJ2-7, with 14 bases matching TRBD2. In germline, CDR1 is LGHNA, CDR2 YSLEER. Trimming at V came to 3 bases and at J to 2 bases, leaving 3 bases not matched to a gene. The CDR3 covers 16 residues. CDR3 in amino acids: CASSQGLAGATYEQYF. The CDR3, as DNA: TGCGCCAGCAGCCAGGGACTAGCGGGGGCTACCTACGAGCAGTACTTC.

The chain is built from TRBV7-2 and TRBJ1-6; the match to TRBD1 covers 9 bases. The CDR3 contains 15 residues. Germline V lookup: CDR1 SGHTA, CDR2 FQGNSA. After removal of 5 bases from V and 7 bases from J, the junction contained 6 bases not matched to a gene. CDR3 in DNA: TGTGCCAGCAGCGGGGACAGGGCCGAAAATTCACCCCTCCACTTT. It codes for CASSGDRAENSPLHF.